This TCR beta chain was captured by sequencing in a study of identical twins. General study points: Abundant cord blood beta clonotypes carried fewer insertions; memory repertoires showed none. Twin-shared out-of-frame alpha sequences showed excess low generation probability. Analyses of zero insertions could be partly confounded by invariant MAIT and iNKT cells.

TCRdb independently ran MiXCR on the 5' RACE reads; one entry per CDR3 protein. The sample lists about 460,000 distinct CDR3 sequences; 12% to 15% were seen once. Donors uniformly comprised healthy Caucasians. There are 12 residues in the CDR3. V lost 1 base, J lost 6 bases, and 7 bases lay in between. Germline CDR1 SGHVS, CDR2 FQNEAQ. This clonotype appeared a few times. Its cognate antigen is unknown. This sample also appeared in a second study, on yellow fever vaccine responses in identical twins.

This chain joins TRBV7-8 and TRBJ2-7; a weak D match, TRBD1 (5 bases). The sequenced sample consisted of CD4+ T cells sorted from blood. This clonotype originated in a woman under 30 in good health. The CDR3 spells CASSLDQGEQYF. The CDR3 DNA reads as TGTGCCAGCAGCTTAGACCAGGGCGAGCAGTACTTC. The variable domain in full, with the rest retrieved from reference TRBV7-8 and TRBJ2-7, is GAGVSQSPRYKVAKRGQDVALRCDPISGHVSLFWYQQALGQGPEFLTYFQNEAQLDKSGLPSDRFFAERPEGSVSTLKIQRTQQEDSAVYLCASSLDQGEQYFGPGTRLTVT.